This T cell receptor (beta chain) is from a study of blood T cell repertoires in COVID-19. For the study at large: Sources were T cells, B-cell-depleted T cells, or PBMCs; the material itself was cDNA or gDNA.

As processed by the authors: Amplified reference gene primers provided the basis for estimating nucleated cell counts. TCRdb keeps only in-frame clones here, not all; method: immunoSEQ multiplex PCR. V and J calls and clone size follow that table, whereas D and trimming were derived from the DNA. This sample carries about 200,000 clones, roughly 80% of them seen once, and the ten largest clones take around 7%. Participants' own reports of clinical history determined their cohort assignment. Cohort 3 donors were reported recovered after two negative PCRs, clearance, or symptom resolution. The CDR3 runs to 18 residues. Germline V gene sequence: CDR1 ENHRY, CDR2 SYGVKD. V lost 5 bases to trimming and J lost 3 bases; unmatched junction nucleotides: 8.

Source material: PBMCs or T cells enriched from blood (not recorded which). This sequence originates from a man between 35 and 55 years old who had recovered from COVID-19. The chain joins TRBV10-3 to TRBJ2-2; 14 bases agree with TRBD2. DNA of the CDR3: TGTGCCATCAGTCCCCGACTAGCGGGGGGGGGCTACACCGGGGAGCTGTTTTTT. Translated: CAISPRLAGGGYTGELFF.